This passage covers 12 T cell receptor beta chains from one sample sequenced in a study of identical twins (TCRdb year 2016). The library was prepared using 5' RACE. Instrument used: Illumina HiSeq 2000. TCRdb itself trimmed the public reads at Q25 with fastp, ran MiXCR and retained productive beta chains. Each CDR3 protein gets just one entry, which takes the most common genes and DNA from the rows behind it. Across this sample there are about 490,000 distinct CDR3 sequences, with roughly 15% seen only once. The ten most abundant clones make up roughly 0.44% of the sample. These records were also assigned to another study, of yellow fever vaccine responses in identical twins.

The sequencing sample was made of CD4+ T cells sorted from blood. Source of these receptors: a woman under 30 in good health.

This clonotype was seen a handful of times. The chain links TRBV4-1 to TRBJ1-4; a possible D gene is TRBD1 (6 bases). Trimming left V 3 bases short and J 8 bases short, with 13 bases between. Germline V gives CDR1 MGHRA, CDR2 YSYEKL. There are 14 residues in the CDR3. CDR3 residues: CASSHTGSTEKLFF. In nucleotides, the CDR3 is TGCGCCAGCAGCCATACAGGGAGTACGGAAAAACTGTTTTTT.

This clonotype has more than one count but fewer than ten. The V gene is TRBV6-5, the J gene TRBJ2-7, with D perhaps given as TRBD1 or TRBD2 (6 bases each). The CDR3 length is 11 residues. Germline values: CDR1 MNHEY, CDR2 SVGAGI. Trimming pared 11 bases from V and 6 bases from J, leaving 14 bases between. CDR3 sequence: CASRTAGEQYF. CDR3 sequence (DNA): TGTGCCTCTAGGACAGCGGGCGAGCAGTACTTC.

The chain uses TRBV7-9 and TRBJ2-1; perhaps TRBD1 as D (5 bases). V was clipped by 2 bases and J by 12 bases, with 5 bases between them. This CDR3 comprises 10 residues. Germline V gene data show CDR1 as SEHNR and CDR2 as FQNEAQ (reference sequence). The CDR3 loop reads CASSLTGQFF. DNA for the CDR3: TGTGCCAGCAGCTTAACAGGGCAGTTCTTC.

CDR3 loop: CAGRGTTNEKLFF. The CDR3 DNA sequence: TGTGCCGGGAGAGGAACAACTAATGAAAAACTGTTTTTT. The rearrangement links TRBV2 to TRBJ1-4; D is unresolved. The CDR3 is 13 amino acids. Trimming shortened V by 11 bases and J by 0 bases, and 10 bases separated the two germline ends. Germline V gives CDR1 SNHLY, CDR2 FYNNEI.

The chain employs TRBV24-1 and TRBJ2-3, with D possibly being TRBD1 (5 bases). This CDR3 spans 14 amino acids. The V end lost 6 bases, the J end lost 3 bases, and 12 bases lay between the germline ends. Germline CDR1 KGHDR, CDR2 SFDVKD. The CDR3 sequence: CATSSLGRTDTQYF. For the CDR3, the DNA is TGTGCCACCAGTAGTCTGGGGCGGACAGATACGCAGTATTTT.

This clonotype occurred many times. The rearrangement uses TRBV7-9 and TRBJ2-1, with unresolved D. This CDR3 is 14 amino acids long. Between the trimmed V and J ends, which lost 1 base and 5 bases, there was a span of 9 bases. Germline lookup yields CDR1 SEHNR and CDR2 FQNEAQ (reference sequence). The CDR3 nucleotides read TGTGCCAGCAGCTTAGAGTGGCCTAACAATGAGCAGTTCTTC. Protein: CASSLEWPNNEQFF. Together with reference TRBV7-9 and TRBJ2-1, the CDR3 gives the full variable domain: DTGVSQNPRHKITKRGQNVTFRCDPISEHNRLYWYRQTLGQGPEFLTYFQNEAQLEKSRLLSDRFSAERPKGSFSTLEIQRTEQGDSAMYLCASSLEWPNNEQFFGPGTRLTVL.

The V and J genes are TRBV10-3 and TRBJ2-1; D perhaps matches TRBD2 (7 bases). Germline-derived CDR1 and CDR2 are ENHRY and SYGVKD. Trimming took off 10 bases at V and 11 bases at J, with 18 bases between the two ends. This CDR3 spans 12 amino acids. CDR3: CATEGGYEQQFF. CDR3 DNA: TGTGCCACCGAGGGGGGGTACGAGCAGCAGTTCTTC.

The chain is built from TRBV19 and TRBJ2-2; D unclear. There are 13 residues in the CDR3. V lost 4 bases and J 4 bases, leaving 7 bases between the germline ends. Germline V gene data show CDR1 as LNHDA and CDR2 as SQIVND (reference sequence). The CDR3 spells CASSKVRTGELFF. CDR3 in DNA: TGTGCCAGTAGTAAGGTCCGCACCGGGGAGCTGTTTTTT.

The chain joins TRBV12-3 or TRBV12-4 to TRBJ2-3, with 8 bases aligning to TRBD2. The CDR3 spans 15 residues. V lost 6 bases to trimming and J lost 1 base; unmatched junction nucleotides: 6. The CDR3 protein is CASRYISGGTDTQYF. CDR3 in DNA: TGTGCCAGCAGGTACATTAGCGGGGGCACAGATACGCAGTATTTT.

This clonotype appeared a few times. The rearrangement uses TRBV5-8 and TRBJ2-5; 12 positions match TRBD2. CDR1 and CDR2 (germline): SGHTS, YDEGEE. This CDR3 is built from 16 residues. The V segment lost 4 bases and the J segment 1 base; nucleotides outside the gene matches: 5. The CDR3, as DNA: TGTGCCAGCAGCATCGGACTAGCGGGGCTCCAAGAGACCCAGTACTTC. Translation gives CASSIGLAGLQETQYF.

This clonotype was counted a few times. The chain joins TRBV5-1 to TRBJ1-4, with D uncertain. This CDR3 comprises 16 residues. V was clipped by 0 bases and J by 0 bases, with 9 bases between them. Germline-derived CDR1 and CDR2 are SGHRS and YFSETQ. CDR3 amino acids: CASSLGASSTNEKLFF. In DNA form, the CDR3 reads TGCGCCAGCAGCTTGGGGGCATCTTCAACTAATGAAAAACTGTTTTTT. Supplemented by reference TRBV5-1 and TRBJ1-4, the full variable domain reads KAGVTQTPRYLIKTRGQQVTLSCSPISGHRSVSWYQQTPGQGLQFLFEYFSETQRNKGNFPGRFSGRQFSNSRSEMNVSTLELGDSALYLCASSLGASSTNEKLFFGSGTQLSVL.

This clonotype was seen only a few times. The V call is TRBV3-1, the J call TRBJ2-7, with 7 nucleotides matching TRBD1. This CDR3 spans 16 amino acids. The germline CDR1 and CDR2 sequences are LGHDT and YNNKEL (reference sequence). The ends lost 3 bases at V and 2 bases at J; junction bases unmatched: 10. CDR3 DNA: TGTGCCAGCAGCCAGGGTATGTGGGGACAGCCCTACGAGCAGTACGTC. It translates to CASSQGMWGQPYEQYV.